This T cell receptor beta chain was found in a study of T cells in Graves' hyperthyroidism and ophthalmopathy. The CDR3 regions of TCR beta were amplified from RNA transcripts. HTBI primers drove first-round RT-PCR of the TCR CDR3. TCRdb recomputed calls from the multiplex PCR reads with MiXCR, one row per CDR3 protein. The sample consists of a few hundred thousand distinct CDR3 sequences, approximately 14% of them appearing once. This CDR3 has 16 amino acids. V was shortened by 4 bases and J by 1 base, with 19 bases between the two germline ends. Germline V lookup: CDR1 DFQATT, CDR2 SNEGSKA (reference sequence). This clonotype showed up many times. Its antigen is as yet unknown. Whole-study findings and limits: Most clonotypes that expanded in the thyroid above 0.001 also showed up in blood.

The material sequenced was blood. The V gene is TRBV20-1, the J gene TRBJ1-1; no clear D. This TCR was recovered from a woman between 35 and 50 years old with Graves' hyperthyroidism that later progressed to Graves' ophthalmopathy. CDR3 residues: CSATPPWKGPNTEAFF. CDR3 sequence (DNA): TGCAGTGCTACCCCGCCGTGGAAAGGACCGAACACTGAAGCTTTCTTT.